At least ten counts were recorded for the clone carrying this T cell receptor beta chain. Its target is not known. This sample stems from a study of post-analysis software for immune sequencing data. The study, taken as a whole, reports: Patients had higher frequencies than controls of roughly 5 TRBV segments, including TRBV5-6, TRBV5-1 and TRBV20-1.

V shed 0 bases, J shed 4 bases, and the junction held 5 bases outside the gene matches. The CDR3 is made up of 16 amino acids. Germline lookup yields CDR1 LGHNA and CDR2 YNFKEQ. Unique molecular identifiers were carried by the TCR beta cDNA libraries. Some 500,000 cDNA molecules were obtained from around 1 to 9.1 million T cells. TCRdb re-called the PCR reads through MiXCR, storing one row per CDR3 protein. The sample consists of just over 250,000 distinct CDR3 sequences, 35% to 45% of them appearing once. The chain joins TRBV4-2 to TRBJ2-3; 9 nucleotides match TRBD1. The clonotype was recovered from a girl aged 10-17 years with multiple sclerosis. The sample consisted of blood. CDR3 loop: CASSQEKGQGPDTQYF. CDR3 in DNA: TGTGCCAGCAGCCAAGAAAAGGGACAGGGTCCAGATACGCAGTATTTT.